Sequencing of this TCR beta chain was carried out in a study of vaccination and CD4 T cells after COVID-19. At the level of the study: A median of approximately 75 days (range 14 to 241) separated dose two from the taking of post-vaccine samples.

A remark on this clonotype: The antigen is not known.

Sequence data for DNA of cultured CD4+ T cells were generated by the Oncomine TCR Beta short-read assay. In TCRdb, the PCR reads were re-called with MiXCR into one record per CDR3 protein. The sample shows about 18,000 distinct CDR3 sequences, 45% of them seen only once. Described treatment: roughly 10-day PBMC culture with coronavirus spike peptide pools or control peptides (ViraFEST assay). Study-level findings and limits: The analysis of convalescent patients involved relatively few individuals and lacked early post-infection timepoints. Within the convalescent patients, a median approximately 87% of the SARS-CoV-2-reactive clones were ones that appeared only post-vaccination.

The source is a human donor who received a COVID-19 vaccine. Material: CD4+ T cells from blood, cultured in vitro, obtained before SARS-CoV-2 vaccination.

In DNA, the CDR3 is TGTGCCACCAGTGAGCCTCGACAGGGACAAGAGACCCAGTACTTC. It specifies CATSEPRQGQETQYF. The chain employs TRBV24-1 and TRBJ2-5; 7 bases line up with TRBD1. V shed 4 bases, J shed 2 bases, and the junction held 6 bases outside the gene matches. The germline gives CDR1 KGHDR, CDR2 SFDVKD. The CDR3 is 15 amino acids.